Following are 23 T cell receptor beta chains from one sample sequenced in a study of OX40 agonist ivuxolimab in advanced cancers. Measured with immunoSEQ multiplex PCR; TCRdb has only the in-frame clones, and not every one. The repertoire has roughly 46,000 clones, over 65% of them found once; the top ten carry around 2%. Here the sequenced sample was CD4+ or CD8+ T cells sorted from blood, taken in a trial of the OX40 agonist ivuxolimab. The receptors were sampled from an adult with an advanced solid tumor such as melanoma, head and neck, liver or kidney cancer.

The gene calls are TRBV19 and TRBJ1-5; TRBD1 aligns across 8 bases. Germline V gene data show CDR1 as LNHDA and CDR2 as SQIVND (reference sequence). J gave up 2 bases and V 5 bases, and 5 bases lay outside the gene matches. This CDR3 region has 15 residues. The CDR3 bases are TGTGCCAGTAGTGCGGGACAGGTAGGCAATCAGCCCCAGCATTTT. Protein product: CASSAGQVGNQPQHF.

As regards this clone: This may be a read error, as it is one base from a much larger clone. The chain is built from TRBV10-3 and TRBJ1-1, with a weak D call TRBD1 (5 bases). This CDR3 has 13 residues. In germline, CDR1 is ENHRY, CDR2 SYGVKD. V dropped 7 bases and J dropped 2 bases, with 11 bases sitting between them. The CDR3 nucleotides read TGTGCCATCAATGGTCAGGGTAACACTGAAGCTTTCTTT. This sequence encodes CAINGQGNTEAFF.

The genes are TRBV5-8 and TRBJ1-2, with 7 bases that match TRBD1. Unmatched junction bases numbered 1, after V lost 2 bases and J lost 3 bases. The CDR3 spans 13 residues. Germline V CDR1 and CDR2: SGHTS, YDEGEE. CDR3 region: CASSFDRDYGYTF. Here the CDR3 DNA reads TGTGCCAGCAGCTTCGACAGGGACTATGGCTACACCTTC. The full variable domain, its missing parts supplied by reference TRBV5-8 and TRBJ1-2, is EAGVTQSPTHLIKTRGQQATLRCSPISGHTSVYWYQQALGLGLQFLLWYDEGEERNRGNFPPRFSGRQFPNYSSELNVNALELEDSALYLCASSFDRDYGYTFGSGTRLTVV.

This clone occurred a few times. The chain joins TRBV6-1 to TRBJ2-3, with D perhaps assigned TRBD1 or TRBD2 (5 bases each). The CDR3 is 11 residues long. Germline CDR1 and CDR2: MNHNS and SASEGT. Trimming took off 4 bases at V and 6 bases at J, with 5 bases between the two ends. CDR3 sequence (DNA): TGTGCCAGCAGTGGGGGGGATACGCAGTATTTT. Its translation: CASSGGDTQYF.

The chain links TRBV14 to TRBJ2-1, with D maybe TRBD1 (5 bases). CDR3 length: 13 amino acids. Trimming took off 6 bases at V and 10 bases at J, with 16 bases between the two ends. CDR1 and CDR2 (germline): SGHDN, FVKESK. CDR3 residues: CASSLQAQTEQFF. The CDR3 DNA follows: TGTGCCAGCAGTCTACAGGCTCAGACGGAGCAGTTCTTC.

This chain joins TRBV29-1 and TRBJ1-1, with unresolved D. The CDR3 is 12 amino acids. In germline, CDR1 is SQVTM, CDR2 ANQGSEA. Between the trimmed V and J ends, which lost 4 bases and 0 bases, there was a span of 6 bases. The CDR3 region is CSVVALNTEAFF. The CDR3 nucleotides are TGCAGCGTTGTGGCATTGAACACTGAAGCTTTCTTT.

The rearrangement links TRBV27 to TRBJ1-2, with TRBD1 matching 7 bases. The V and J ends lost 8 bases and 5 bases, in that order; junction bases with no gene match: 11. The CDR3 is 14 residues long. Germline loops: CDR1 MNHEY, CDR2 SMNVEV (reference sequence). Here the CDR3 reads CASGKRDSYYGYTF. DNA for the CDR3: TGTGCCAGCGGGAAGCGGGACAGCTATTATGGCTACACCTTC.

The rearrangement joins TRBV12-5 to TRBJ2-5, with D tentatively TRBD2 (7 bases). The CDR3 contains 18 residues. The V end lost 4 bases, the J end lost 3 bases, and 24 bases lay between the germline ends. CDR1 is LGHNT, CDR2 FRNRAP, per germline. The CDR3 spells CASGWGLGGTKRKETQYF. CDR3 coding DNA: TGTGCTAGTGGTTGGGGGCTCGGGGGGACGAAGCGGAAAGAGACCCAGTACTTC.

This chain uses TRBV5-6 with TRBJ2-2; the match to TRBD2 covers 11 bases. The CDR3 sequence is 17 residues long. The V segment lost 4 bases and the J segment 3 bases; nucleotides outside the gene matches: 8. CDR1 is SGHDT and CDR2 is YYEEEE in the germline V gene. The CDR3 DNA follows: TGTGCCAGCAGCGGGTGGGGACTAGCGGACGACACCGGGGAGCTGTTTTTT. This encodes CASSGWGLADDTGELFF.

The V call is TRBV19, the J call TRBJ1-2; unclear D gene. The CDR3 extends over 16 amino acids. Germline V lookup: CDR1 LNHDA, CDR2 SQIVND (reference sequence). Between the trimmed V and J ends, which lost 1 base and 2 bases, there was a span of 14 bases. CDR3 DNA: TGTGCCAGTAGTATAGTAGTTGCAGCTACAAACTATGGCTACACCTTC. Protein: CASSIVVAATNYGYTF.

CDR3 sequence: CASSSTLGDSPLHF. The CDR3 DNA follows: TGTGCCAGCAGCTCTACATTAGGTGATTCACCCCTCCACTTT. The chain carries TRBV13 and TRBJ1-6; D is uncertain. V was clipped by 4 bases and J by 8 bases, with 12 bases between them. The CDR3 contains 14 residues. Looked up from germline, CDR1 is PRHDT and CDR2 is FYEKMQ (reference sequence). Using reference TRBV13 and TRBJ1-6 for the parts outside the CDR3, the full variable domain is AAGVIQSPRHLIKEKRETATLKCYPIPRHDTVYWYQQGPGQDPQFLISFYEKMQSDKGSIPDRFSAQQFSDYHSELNMSSLELGDSALYFCASSSTLGDSPLHFGNGTRLTVT.

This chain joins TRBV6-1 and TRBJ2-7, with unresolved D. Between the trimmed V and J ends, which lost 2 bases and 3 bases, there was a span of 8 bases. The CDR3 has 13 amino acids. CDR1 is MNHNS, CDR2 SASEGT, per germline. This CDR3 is CASSERTDYEQYF. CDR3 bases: TGTGCCAGCAGTGAACGGACGGACTACGAGCAGTACTTC.

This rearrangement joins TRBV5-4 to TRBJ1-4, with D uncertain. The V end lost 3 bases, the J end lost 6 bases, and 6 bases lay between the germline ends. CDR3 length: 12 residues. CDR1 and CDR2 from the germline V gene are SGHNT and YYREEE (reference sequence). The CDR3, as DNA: TGTGCCAGCAGCTCGACTGATGAAAAACTGTTTTTT. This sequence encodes CASSSTDEKLFF.

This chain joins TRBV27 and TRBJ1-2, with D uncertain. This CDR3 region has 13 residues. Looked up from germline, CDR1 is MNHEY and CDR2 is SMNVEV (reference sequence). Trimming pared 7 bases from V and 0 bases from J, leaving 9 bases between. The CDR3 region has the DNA TGTGCCAGCACCGCGACACCTAACTATGGCTACACCTTC. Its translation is CASTATPNYGYTF.

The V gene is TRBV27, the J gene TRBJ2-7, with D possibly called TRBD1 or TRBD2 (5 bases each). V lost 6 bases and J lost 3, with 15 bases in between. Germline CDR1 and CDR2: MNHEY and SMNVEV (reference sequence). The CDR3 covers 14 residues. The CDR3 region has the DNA TGTGCCAGCAGACTAGGGCAGGGATACTACGAGCAGTACTTC. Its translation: CASRLGQGYYEQYF.

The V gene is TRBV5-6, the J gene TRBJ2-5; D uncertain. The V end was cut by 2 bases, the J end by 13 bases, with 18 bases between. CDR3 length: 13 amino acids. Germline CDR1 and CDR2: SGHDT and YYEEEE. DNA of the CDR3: TGTGCCAGCAGCTTAAATACCGCTCGAGTCCCGTACTTC. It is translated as CASSLNTARVPYF.

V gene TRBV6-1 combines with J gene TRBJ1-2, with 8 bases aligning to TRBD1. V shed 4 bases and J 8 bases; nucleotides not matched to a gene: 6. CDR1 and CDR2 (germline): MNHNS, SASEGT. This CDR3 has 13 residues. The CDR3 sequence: CASSADRGRGYTF. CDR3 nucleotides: TGTGCCAGCAGTGCTGACAGGGGCCGGGGCTACACCTTC.

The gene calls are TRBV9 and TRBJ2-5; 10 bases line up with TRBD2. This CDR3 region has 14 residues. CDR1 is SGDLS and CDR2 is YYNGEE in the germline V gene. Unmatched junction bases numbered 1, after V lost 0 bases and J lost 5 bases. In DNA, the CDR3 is TGTGCCAGCAGCGTAGGTAGCGGGGGGGAGACCCAGTACTTC. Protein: CASSVGSGGETQYF.

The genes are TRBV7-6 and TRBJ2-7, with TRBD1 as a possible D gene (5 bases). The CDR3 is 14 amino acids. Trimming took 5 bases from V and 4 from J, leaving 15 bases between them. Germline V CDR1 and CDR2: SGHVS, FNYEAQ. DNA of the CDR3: TGTGCCAGCAGCGTGACAGAAACCCATTACGAGCAGTACTTC. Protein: CASSVTETHYEQYF.

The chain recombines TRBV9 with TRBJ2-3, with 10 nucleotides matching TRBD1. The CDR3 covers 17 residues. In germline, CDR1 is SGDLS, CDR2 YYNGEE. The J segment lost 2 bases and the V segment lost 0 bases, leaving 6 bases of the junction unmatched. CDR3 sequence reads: CASSVARGQGITDTQYF. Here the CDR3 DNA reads TGTGCCAGCAGCGTAGCTAGGGGACAGGGGATCACAGATACGCAGTATTTT. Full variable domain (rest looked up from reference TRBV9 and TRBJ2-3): DSGVTQTPKHLITATGQRVTLRCSPRSGDLSVYWYQQSLDQGLQFLIQYYNGEERAKGNILERFSAQQFPDLHSELNLSSLELGDSALYFCASSVARGQGITDTQYFGPGTRLTVL.

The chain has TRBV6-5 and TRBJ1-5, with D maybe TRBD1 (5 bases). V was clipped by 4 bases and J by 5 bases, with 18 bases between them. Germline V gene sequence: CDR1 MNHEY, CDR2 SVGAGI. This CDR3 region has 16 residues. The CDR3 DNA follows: TGTGCCAGCAGTTCCCATACGGCAGGGCTTCATCAGCCCCAGCATTTT. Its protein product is CASSSHTAGLHQPQHF.

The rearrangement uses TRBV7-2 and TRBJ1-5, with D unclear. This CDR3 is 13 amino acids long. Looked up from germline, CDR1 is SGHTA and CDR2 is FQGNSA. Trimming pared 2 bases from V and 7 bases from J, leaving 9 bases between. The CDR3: CASSLQRGQPQHF. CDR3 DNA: TGTGCCAGCAGCTTACAGCGAGGGCAGCCCCAGCATTTT.

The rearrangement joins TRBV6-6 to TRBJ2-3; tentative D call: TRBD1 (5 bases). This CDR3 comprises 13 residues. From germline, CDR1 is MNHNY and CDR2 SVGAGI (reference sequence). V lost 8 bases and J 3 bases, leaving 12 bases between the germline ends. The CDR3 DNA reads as TGTGCCAGCGGTGGACATTCGACAGATACGCAGTATTTT. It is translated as CASGGHSTDTQYF.